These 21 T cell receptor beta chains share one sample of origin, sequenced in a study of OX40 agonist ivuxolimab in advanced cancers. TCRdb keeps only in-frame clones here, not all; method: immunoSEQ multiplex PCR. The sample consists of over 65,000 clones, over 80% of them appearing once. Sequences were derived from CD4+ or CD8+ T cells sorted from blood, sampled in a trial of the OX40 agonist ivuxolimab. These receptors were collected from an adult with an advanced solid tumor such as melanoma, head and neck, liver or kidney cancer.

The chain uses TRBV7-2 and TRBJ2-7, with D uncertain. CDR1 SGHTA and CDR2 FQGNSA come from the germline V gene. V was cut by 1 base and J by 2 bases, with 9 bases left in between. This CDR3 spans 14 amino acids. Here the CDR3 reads CASSLVGTAYEQYF. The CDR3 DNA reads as TGTGCCAGCAGCTTAGTAGGCACAGCCTACGAGCAGTACTTC.

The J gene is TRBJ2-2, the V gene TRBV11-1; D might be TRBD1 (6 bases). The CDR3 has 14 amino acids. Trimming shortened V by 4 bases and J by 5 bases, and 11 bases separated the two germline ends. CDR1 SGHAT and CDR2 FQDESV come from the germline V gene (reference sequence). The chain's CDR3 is CASSSYRVTGELFF. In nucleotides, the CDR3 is TGTGCCAGCAGCTCTTACAGGGTTACCGGGGAGCTGTTTTTT. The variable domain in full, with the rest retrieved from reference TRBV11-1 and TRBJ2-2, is EAEVAQSPRYKITEKSQAVAFWCDPISGHATLYWYRQILGQGPELLVQFQDESVVDDSQLPKDRFSAERLKGVDSTLKIQPAELGDSAMYLCASSSYRVTGELFFGEGSRLTVL.

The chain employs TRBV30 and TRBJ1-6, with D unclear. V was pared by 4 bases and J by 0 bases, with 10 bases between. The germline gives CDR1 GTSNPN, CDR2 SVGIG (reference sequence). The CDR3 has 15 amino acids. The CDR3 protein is CAWIGHRSYNSPLHF. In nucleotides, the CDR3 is TGTGCCTGGATAGGTCACCGCTCCTATAATTCACCCCTCCACTTT.

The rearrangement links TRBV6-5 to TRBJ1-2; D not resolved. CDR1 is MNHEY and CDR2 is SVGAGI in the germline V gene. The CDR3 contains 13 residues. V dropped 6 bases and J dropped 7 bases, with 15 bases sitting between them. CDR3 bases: TGTGCCAGCAGAGAACTCCAGGCCCTTGGCTACACCTTC. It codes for CASRELQALGYTF.

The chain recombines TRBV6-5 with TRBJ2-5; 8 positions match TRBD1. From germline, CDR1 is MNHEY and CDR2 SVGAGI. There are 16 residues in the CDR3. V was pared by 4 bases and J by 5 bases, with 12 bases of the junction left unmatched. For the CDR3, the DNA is TGTGCCAGCAGTTTACGAGGACAGGGTGGTTTGGAGACCCAGTACTTC. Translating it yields CASSLRGQGGLETQYF.

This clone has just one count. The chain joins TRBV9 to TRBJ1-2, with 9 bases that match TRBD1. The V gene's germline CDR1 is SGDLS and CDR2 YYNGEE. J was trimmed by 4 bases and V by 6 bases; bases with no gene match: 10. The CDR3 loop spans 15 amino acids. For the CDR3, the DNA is TGTGCCAGCACGGAAGGGACAGGGATATCCTATGGCTACACCTTC. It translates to CASTEGTGISYGYTF.

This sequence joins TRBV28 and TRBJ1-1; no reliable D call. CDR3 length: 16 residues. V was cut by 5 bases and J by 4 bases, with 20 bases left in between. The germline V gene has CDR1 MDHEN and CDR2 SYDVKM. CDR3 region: CASSPHGKRELTEAFF. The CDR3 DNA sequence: TGTGCCAGCAGTCCCCACGGGAAGAGGGAGCTCACTGAAGCTTTCTTT.

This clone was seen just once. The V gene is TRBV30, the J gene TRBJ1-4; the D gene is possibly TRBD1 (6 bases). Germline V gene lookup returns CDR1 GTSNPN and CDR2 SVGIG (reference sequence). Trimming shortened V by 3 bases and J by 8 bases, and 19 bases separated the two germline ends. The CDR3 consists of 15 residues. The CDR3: CAWSRAGALGEKLFF. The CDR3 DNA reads TGTGCCTGGAGCCGTGCGGGGGCTTTGGGGGAAAAACTGTTTTTT.

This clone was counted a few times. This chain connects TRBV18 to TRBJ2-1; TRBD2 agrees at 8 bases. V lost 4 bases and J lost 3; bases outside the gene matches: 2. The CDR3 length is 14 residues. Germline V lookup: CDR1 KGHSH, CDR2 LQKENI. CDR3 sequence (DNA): TGTGCCAGCTCACTTAGCGGGGACTACAATGAGCAGTTCTTC. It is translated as CASSLSGDYNEQFF.

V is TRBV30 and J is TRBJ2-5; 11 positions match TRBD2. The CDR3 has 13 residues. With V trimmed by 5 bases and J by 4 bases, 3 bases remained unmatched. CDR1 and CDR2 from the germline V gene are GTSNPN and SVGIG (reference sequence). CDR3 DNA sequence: TGTGCCTGGGTAGCGGGAGGGGGAGAGACCCAGTACTTC. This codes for CAWVAGGGETQYF.

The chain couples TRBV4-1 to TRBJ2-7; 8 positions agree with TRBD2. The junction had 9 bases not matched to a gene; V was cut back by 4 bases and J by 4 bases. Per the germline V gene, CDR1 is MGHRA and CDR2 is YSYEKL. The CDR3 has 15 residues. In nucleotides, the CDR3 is TGCGCCAGCAGCCCTCCAGGGACTAGAGCGTACGAGCAGTACTTC. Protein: CASSPPGTRAYEQYF.

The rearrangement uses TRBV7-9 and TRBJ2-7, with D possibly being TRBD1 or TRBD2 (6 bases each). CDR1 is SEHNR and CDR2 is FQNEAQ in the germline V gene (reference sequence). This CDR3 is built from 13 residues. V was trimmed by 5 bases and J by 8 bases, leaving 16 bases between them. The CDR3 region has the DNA TGTGCCAGCAGCCCCCTTGGACGGGGGCAGCAGTACTTC. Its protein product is CASSPLGRGQQYF.

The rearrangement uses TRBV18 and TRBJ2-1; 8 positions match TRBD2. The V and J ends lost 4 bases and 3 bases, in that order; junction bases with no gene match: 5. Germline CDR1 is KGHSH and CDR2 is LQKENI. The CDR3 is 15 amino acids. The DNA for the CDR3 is TGTGCCAGCTCACTCGGGAGGGAGGTCTACAATGAGCAGTTCTTC. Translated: CASSLGREVYNEQFF. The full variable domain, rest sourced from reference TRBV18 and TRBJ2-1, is NAGVMQNPRHLVRRRGQEARLRCSPMKGHSHVYWYRQLPEEGLKFMVYLQKENIIDESGMPKERFSAEFPKEGPSILRIQQVVRGDSAAYFCASSLGREVYNEQFFGPGTRLTVL.

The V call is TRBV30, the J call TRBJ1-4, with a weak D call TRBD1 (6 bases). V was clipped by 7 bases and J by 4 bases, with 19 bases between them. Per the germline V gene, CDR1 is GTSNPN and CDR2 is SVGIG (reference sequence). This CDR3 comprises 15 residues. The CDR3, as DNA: TGTGCCTCCAGACGGACAGCCACACTTAATGAAAAACTGTTTTTT. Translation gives CASRRTATLNEKLFF.

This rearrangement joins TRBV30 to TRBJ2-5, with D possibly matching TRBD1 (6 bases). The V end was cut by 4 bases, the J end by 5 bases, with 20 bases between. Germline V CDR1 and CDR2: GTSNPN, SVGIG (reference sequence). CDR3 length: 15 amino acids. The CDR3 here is CAWIPGHQRRETQYF. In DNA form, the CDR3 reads TGTGCCTGGATACCGGGACACCAACGTCGGGAGACCCAGTACTTC. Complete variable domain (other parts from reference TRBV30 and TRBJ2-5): SQTIHQWPATLVQPVGSPLSLECTVEGTSNPNLYWYRQAAGRGLQLLFYSVGIGQISSEVPQNLSASRPQDRQFILSSKKLLLSDSGFYLCAWIPGHQRRETQYFGPGTRLLVL.

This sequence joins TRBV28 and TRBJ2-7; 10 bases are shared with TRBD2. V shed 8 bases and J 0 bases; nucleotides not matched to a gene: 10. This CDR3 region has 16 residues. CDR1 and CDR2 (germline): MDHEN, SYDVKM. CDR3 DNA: TGTGCCAGCTCCGGGACTAGCGAAAGTTTCTCCTACGAGCAGTACTTC. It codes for CASSGTSESFSYEQYF.

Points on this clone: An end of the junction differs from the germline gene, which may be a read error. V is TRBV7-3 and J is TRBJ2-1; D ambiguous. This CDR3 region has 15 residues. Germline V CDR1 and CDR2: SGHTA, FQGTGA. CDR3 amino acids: CASSPAPSGYHEQFF. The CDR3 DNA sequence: TGTGCCAGCAGCCCGGCCCCCAGTGGCTACCATGAGCAGTTCTTC.

CDR3 DNA: TGTGCCAGCACCGGATGGGGTCCCCCCGGGGAGCTGTTTTTT. Protein sequence: CASTGWGPPGELFF. The chain carries TRBV7-2 and TRBJ2-2; D call uncertain. The germline V gene has CDR1 SGHTA and CDR2 FQGNSA. The CDR3 is 14 amino acids. V lost 7 bases and J lost 6, with 15 bases in between.

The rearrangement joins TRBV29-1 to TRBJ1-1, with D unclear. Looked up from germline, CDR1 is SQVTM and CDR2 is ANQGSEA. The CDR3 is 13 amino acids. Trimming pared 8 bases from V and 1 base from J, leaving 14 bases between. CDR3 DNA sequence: TGCAGCTCTCTTGGGCCAGGGAACACTGAAGCTTTCTTT. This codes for CSSLGPGNTEAFF.

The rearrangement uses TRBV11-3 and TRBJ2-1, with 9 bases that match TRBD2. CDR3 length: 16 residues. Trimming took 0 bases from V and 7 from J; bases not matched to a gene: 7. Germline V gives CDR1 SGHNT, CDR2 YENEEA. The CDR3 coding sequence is TGTGCCAGCAGCTTAGATATTAGCGGGAGAAGAAATGAGCAGTTCTTC. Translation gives CASSLDISGRRNEQFF.

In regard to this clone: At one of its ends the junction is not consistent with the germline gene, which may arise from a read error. CDR3 sequence (DNA): TGTGCTAGCAGCTTACGGGAAACCGGGGAGCTGTTTTTT. This encodes CASSLRETGELFF. The V call is TRBV7-7, the J call TRBJ2-2, with D possibly matching TRBD2 (5 bases). The CDR3 is made up of 13 amino acids. CDR1 SSHAT and CDR2 FNYEAQ come from the germline V gene (reference sequence).